One sample yielded the 18 T cell receptor beta chains listed below, sequenced in a study of shared clonotypes between healthy human individuals. Repertoires were generated with immunoSEQ multiplex PCR, while TCRdb's copy carries only in-frame clones and drops some. The sample consists of millions of clones, around 96% of them appearing once. CD45RO-negative, CCR7-selected cells formed the naive CD8 fraction, which excluded terminally differentiated effector memory CD45RA+ cells. Sequencing input: naive CD8+ T cells sorted from blood. All receptors derive from a man aged 18 to 35 in good health.

V usage is TRBV6-1 and J usage is TRBJ1-5; 10 bases are shared with TRBD1. CDR3 length equals 15 residues. The trim removed 5 bases at V and 4 bases at J, leaving 5 bases unmatched. In germline, CDR1 is MNHNS, CDR2 SASEGT. CDR3 nucleotides: TGTGCCAGCAGTAACCGGGACAGGGGAAATCAGCCCCAGCATTTT. Translation: CASSNRDRGNQPQHF.

The J gene is TRBJ2-3, the V gene TRBV9; D is unclear. Germline values: CDR1 SGDLS, CDR2 YYNGEE. The V end was cut by 3 bases, the J end by 6 bases, with 11 bases between. There are 13 residues in the CDR3. CDR3 sequence: CASSAPPRDTQYF. For the CDR3, the DNA is TGTGCCAGCAGCGCCCCCCCCCGGGATACGCAGTATTTT.

This clone was observed once. The rearrangement links TRBV5-1 to TRBJ1-1; D remains ambiguous. Looked up from germline, CDR1 is SGHRS and CDR2 is YFSETQ. This CDR3 is built from 14 residues. V lost 1 base and J lost 4, with 11 bases in between. The CDR3 region has the DNA TGCGCCAGCAGCTTGACAGTTAGAGGCACTGAAGCTTTCTTT. Translation: CASSLTVRGTEAFF.

This clone was detected only a few times. Within the sample, other DNA sequences also encode this same CDR3. The V call is TRBV27, the J call TRBJ2-1; maybe TRBD2 (5 bases). The CDR3 length is 12 residues. Germline assignment: CDR1 MNHEY and CDR2 SMNVEV (reference sequence). V dropped 2 bases and J dropped 6 bases, with 5 bases sitting between them. CDR3 DNA: TGTGCCAGCAGTTTACGGGGCAATGAGCAGTTCTTC. Translated: CASSLRGNEQFF.

This clone was seen a single time. The rearrangement joins TRBV4-1 to TRBJ2-5; no reliable D call. V shed 6 bases and J shed 2 bases, with 16 bases lying between them. Germline loops: CDR1 MGHRA, CDR2 YSYEKL. The CDR3 is made up of 15 amino acids. The CDR3 nucleotides read TGCGCCAGCAGTCGCTTAAGAAGCGAGCAAGAGACCCAGTACTTC. It is translated as CASSRLRSEQETQYF.

This clone occurred once. This chain connects TRBV4-1 to TRBJ2-3, with D possibly being TRBD2 (6 bases). Germline V gene sequence: CDR1 MGHRA, CDR2 YSYEKL. This CDR3 contains 16 residues. V lost 1 base and J lost 2, with 13 bases in between. DNA of the CDR3: TGCGCCAGCAGCCAAGTGCCGGGGGTGGACACAGATACGCAGTATTTT. Translating gives CASSQVPGVDTDTQYF.

The chain is built from TRBV10-1 and TRBJ2-7, with TRBD1 matching over 7 bases. CDR3 length: 14 amino acids. V was clipped by 5 bases and J by 7 bases; unmatched bases: 11. Germline assignment: CDR1 WNHNN and CDR2 SYGVQD (reference sequence). The CDR3 reads CASSPTYDREEQYF. The CDR3 DNA reads as TGCGCCAGCAGTCCAACCTACGACAGGGAAGAGCAGTACTTC.

This chain links TRBV7-9 with TRBJ1-3, with 10 bases that match TRBD1. Trimming cost V 1 base and J 8 bases; bases outside gene matches: 14. The CDR3 has 18 residues. The germline V gene has CDR1 SEHNR and CDR2 FQNEAQ (reference sequence). CDR3 region: CASSLGQGANYVGYTIYF. The CDR3, as DNA: TGTGCCAGCAGCTTAGGACAGGGGGCTAACTACGTGGGATACACCATATATTTT.

The table lists this clone with a few counts. The CDR3 DNA reads as TGTGCCATCAGCACGGGTGGGGGGAACTCACCCCTCCACTTT. This gives the protein CAISTGGGNSPLHF. The chain has TRBV10-3 and TRBJ1-6, with D perhaps TRBD1 (5 bases). Trimming took off 6 bases at V and 10 bases at J, with 16 bases between the two ends. The germline CDR1 and CDR2 sequences are ENHRY and SYGVKD. This CDR3 is built from 14 residues.

This clone showed up just once. The J gene is TRBJ1-2, the V gene TRBV6-5, with TRBD1 matching 11 bases. This CDR3 region has 14 residues. V was clipped by 4 bases and J by 4 bases; unmatched bases: 2. From germline, CDR1 is MNHEY and CDR2 SVGAGI. CDR3: CASSFGTGGYGYTF. The CDR3 DNA sequence: TGTGCCAGCAGTTTTGGGACAGGGGGCTATGGCTACACCTTC.

V and J are TRBV6-5 and TRBJ1-1; D perhaps matches TRBD1 (5 bases). The ends were cut back, 6 bases at V and 1 base at J, with 9 bases in the middle. CDR1 and CDR2 from the germline V gene are MNHEY and SVGAGI. This CDR3 spans 13 amino acids. The CDR3 coding sequence is TGTGCCAGCAGGCGACAGAGGAACACTGAAGCTTTCTTT. Protein: CASRRQRNTEAFF.

Notes on this clone: In the same sample, other DNA sequences code for this CDR3. The rearrangement links TRBV7-9 to TRBJ2-5, with a possible D match to TRBD2 (5 bases). V lost 4 bases, J lost 5 bases, and 8 bases lay in between. The CDR3 contains 12 residues. Germline CDR1 and CDR2: SEHNR and FQNEAQ (reference sequence). The CDR3 region has the DNA TGTGCCAGCAGCTCAGGCGGGGAGACCCAGTACTTC. Its translation: CASSSGGETQYF.

This chain links TRBV7-9 with TRBJ1-2, with 7 bases fitting TRBD1. Germline values: CDR1 SEHNR, CDR2 FQNEAQ (reference sequence). The ends lost 5 bases at V and 4 bases at J; junction bases unmatched: 10. There are 15 residues in the CDR3. CDR3 loop: CASSAPGQTIYGYTF. The CDR3 DNA reads TGTGCCAGCAGCGCGCCGGGACAGACGATCTATGGCTACACCTTC.

Worth noting for this clone: The identical CDR3 is also encoded by other nucleotide sequences in the sample. The CDR3 DNA is TGTGCCACCAGCAGAGGTGGGGAGAACACTGAAGCTTTCTTT. Translation: CATSRGGENTEAFF. This chain joins TRBV15 and TRBJ1-1; D not certain. Germline V lookup: CDR1 LNHNV, CDR2 YYDKDF (reference sequence). The V end was cut by 1 base, the J end by 1 base, with 7 bases between. This CDR3 is 14 amino acids long. The whole variable domain, remainder taken from reference TRBV15 and TRBJ1-1, is DAMVIQNPRYQVTQFGKPVTLSCSQTLNHNVMYWYQQKSSQAPKLLFHYYDKDFNNEADTPDNFQSRRPNTSFCFLDIRSPGLGDTAMYLCATSRGGENTEAFFGQGTRLTVV.

The table lists this clone with a few counts. The chain joins TRBV6-1 to TRBJ1-1, with no clear D. The ends were cut back, 4 bases at V and 8 bases at J, with 20 bases in the middle. Germline assignment: CDR1 MNHNS and CDR2 SASEGT. This CDR3 comprises 15 residues. The DNA of the CDR3 is TGTGCCAGCAGTGCTAAGCTAGACCGGGCCGGGGAAGCTTTCTTT. Translating it yields CASSAKLDRAGEAFF.

The chain uses TRBV27 and TRBJ2-7, with a weak D call TRBD1 (5 bases). V shed 2 bases and J shed 4 bases, with 15 bases lying between them. Germline V gene lookup returns CDR1 MNHEY and CDR2 SMNVEV (reference sequence). This CDR3 is built from 15 residues. CDR3 protein: CASSLKGAAFYEQYF. CDR3 sequence (DNA): TGTGCCAGCAGTTTAAAAGGGGCTGCCTTTTACGAGCAGTACTTC.

This chain joins TRBV5-5 and TRBJ1-2, with D perhaps TRBD1 (6 bases). V lost 4 bases to trimming and J lost 0 bases, with 16 bases between them. Germline-derived CDR1 and CDR2 are SGHKS and YYEKEE (reference sequence). The CDR3 length is 16 residues. In nucleotides, the CDR3 is TGTGCCAGCAGCGAATGGACAGAGGGAGCTAACTATGGCTACACCTTC. It encodes CASSEWTEGANYGYTF. Using reference TRBV5-5 and TRBJ1-2 for the parts outside the CDR3, the full variable domain is DAGVTQSPTHLIKTRGQQVTLRCSPISGHKSVSWYQQVLGQGPQFIFQYYEKEERGRGNFPDRFSARQFPNYSSELNVNALLLGDSALYLCASSEWTEGANYGYTFGSGTRLTVV.

This clone was recorded only once. The chain recombines TRBV12-5 with TRBJ2-7; D perhaps matches TRBD2 (5 bases). V lost 5 bases and J 2 bases, leaving 13 bases between the germline ends. The germline V gene encodes CDR1 LGHNT and CDR2 FRNRAP. The CDR3 loop spans 14 amino acids. The CDR3: CASGPRGSAYEQYF. The CDR3 DNA reads as TGTGCTAGTGGTCCCCGAGGTAGCGCCTACGAGCAGTACTTC.